The clone carrying this T cell receptor (beta chain) was found many times. Amplification targeted the TCR beta CDR3 regions, with RNA transcripts as the source material. HTBI primers were employed in first-round RT-PCR, then a second-round multiplex PCR followed. A single record per CDR3 protein comes from TCRdb applying MiXCR to the multiplex PCR reads. The table shows around 470,000 distinct CDR3 sequences, with approximately 15% occurring only once. J lost 5 bases, V lost 5 bases, and 6 bases had no gene match. CDR1 SEHNR and CDR2 FQNEAQ come from the germline V gene (reference sequence). The CDR3 runs to 14 residues. This sample is part of a study of Graves' ophthalmopathy and Graves' hyperthyroidism. Study as a whole: Peripheral blood was gathered at the point of initial diagnosis, before any treatment started.

The sample was blood. V gene TRBV7-9 combines with J gene TRBJ2-7; TRBD1 matches at 10 bases. The TCR sequence derives from a young woman with Graves' ophthalmopathy. The CDR3 sequence is CASSRDRGSNEQYF. Written as DNA, the CDR3 is TGTGCCAGCAGCCGGGACAGGGGTTCCAACGAGCAGTACTTC. The full variable domain, completed using reference TRBV7-9 and TRBJ2-7, is DTGVSQNPRHKITKRGQNVTFRCDPISEHNRLYWYRQTLGQGPEFLTYFQNEAQLEKSRLLSDRFSAERPKGSFSTLEIQRTEQGDSAMYLCASSRDRGSNEQYFGPGTRLTVT.